Described below is a single T cell receptor beta chain sequence and its context. The antigen it recognizes is unknown. Per-base qualities were not stored, and no clone one base away is much larger. This sample was taken from a study of shared clonotypes between healthy human individuals (dated by TCRdb to the early 2020s). Regarding the complete study: A couple of women and a few men aged 18 to 49 years were included in the cohort. For each donor, CD4 naive and CD4 memory were each given three plates, CD8 naive was given two plates, and CD8 memory was given one plate. The study deeply sequenced blood TCR repertoires of five healthy adults to estimate repertoire size and the extent of clonotype sharing between individuals. Different laboratories and diverse techniques were used to prepare libraries and sequence TCR repertoires, to increase sequencing depth and limit assay-specific biases. Between about 0.85 and 9.5 billion PBMCs per donor were obtained by leukapheresis. What the study reported, not specific to this receptor: Incomplete sequencing was indicated by rarefaction of sorted-subset datasets, despite the large sequencing depth. Only blood was sampled, and tissue TCR repertoires likely differ from those in blood. Compared with non-shared clonotypes, the clonotypes found in all four sorted-subset donors had higher generation probabilities. Sharing across several donors was observed for about 4.8% of naive CD4, under 4% of naive CD8, 2% to 2.5% of memory CD4, and approximately 0.41% of memory CD8 clonotypes. Naive subsets generally had larger estimated clonotype richness than memory subsets. Pairwise subsampling indicated that sequencing depth was expected to affect the degree of clonotype sharing among donors. Because the study included a small number of donors, the genetic and exposure-history diversity represented was limited.

From the cysteine up to the phenylalanine, the CDR3 has a length of 15 residues. Here the CDR3 DNA is all that survives: 45 bases in frame from base 1. V is cut back by 3 bases and J by 6 bases, with 10 bases in the junction unmatched. CDR1 is given as MGHRA and CDR2 as YSYEKL, both from the germline V gene. The donors were healthy, HIV-negative adults who had no recently reported acute infections or vaccinations. Every donor was a Caucasian adult residing in Nashville, Tennessee, USA. CD8 memory samples combined magnetically selected CD45RO+ cells with CCR7-negative CD45RA+ effector memory (TemRA) cells. After blood collection by leukapheresis, PBMCs were isolated using Ficoll-Histopaque density gradient centrifugation and then cryopreserved in the vapor phase of liquid nitrogen. Analytical flow cytometry was used to check the purity and quantity of every magnetically sorted T cell population. Each sorted fraction had its genomic DNA isolated and then quantified by UV absorbance on a Nanodrop 2000c.

Using the deep immunoSEQ assay, TCR CDR3 regions were amplified from genomic DNA by multiplex PCR. Extracted genomic DNA from each cell subset was distributed evenly across all wells of several immunoSEQ 96-well plates, and each plate was treated as a replicate. For sorted subsets, 200 to 250 ng genomic DNA, equal to 25,000 to 35,000 T cell genomes, was loaded into each replicate PCR. The purified libraries were quantified using a Qubit 3.0 fluorometer, sized with a Bioanalyzer 2100, and then quantified again using the KAPA Library Quantification kit. Every immunoSEQ 96-well plate was sequenced on a dedicated single-read 150-cycle Illumina NextSeq 550 flow cell. In the authors' own workflow: Because the immunoSEQ output held only junctional sequences and lacked quality scores, the filtering could not match the filtering applied to full-length reads. To assign V/J genes and CDR3, sequences were annotated using PyIR, a Python wrapper for IgBLAST v1.9, with IMGT germline references. Reads were filtered out if the reads had weak V/J assignments (E-value above 1e-6), no CDR3, stop codons, out-of-frame junctions, or ambiguous translated residues. V3J clonotypes were defined as sequences sharing an identical inferred V gene, J gene, and CDR3 amino acid sequence. Percentage overlap between repertoires was calculated by dividing the number of shared unique clonotypes by the size of the smaller repertoire. Repertoire richness was assessed with RTK rarefaction, the Chao1 estimator, and Recon v2.1 estimates of unobserved clonotypes. For all TCRbeta clonotypes obtained by the gDNA method from four donors, generation probabilities were computed with OLGA. The source is immuneACCESS, and TCRdb retained only in-frame sequences with V and J called. Part of the clones is not carried over; for the studies checked, unresolved V genes explain less than half of this, and the remainder is unexplained. V, J and clone size were drawn from that table, and D and trimming were deduced from the DNA. The sample includes 650,000 to 700,000 clones, with roughly 91% observed a single time. The leading ten clones occupy about 34% of the sample.

The specimen sequenced was memory CD8+ T cells from PBMCs. Sample cell subset or site, as interpreted from the label and publication: CD45RO+ cells pooled with CCR7-negative TemRA cells. The sequence is built from TRBV4-1 and TRBJ1-1; 7 bases in the middle match TRBD1. This receptor was identified in a man aged 18 to 29 in good health. Some clones in this sample may be carry-over from other donors' samples. The DNA is TGCGCCAGCAGCCACCCTACAGGGGCGCTCGCTGAAGCTTTCTTT. Its product reads: CASSHPTGALAEAFF.